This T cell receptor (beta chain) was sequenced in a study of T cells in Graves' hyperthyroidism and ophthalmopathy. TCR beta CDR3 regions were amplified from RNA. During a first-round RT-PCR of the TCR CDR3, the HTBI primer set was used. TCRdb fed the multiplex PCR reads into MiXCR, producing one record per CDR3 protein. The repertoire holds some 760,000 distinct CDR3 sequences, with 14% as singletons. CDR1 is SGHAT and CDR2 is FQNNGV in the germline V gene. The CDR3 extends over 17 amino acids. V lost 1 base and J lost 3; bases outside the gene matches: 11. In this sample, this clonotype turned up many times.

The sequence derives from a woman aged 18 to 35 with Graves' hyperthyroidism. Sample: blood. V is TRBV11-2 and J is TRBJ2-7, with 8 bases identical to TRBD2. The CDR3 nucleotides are TGTGCCAGCAGCTTAGTAGGGGAGGGCCTAGCGGGCTACGAGCAGTACTTC. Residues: CASSLVGEGLAGYEQYF.